The 9 T cell receptor beta chains reported below all come from one sample, sequenced in a study of CD8+ T cells in alopecia areata. The treatment is: oral pan-JAK inhibitor, 5-10 mg twice daily. Investigators isolated RNA and reverse transcribed it into cDNA to act as the sequencing template. Method: immunoSEQ multiplex PCR; TCRdb's copy keeps in-frame clones and lacks some. The sample comprises 200,000 or so clones, 55% to 75% of which are singletons, and roughly 5.8% rests with the top ten. The sequencing here drew on CD4+ T cells sorted from blood, taken at week 24, from a patient treated with tofacitinib. The receptors shown here come from a human donor with alopecia areata.

Only a few counts were recorded for this clone. The gene calls are TRBV29-1 and TRBJ2-5; either TRBD1 or TRBD2 may fit D (5 bases each). The J call may be wrong; the DNA end is better matched by TRBJ2-7. This CDR3 is 11 amino acids long. The V gene's germline CDR1 is SQVTM and CDR2 ANQGSEA. CDR3 sequence reads: CSGGSSYEQYF. The CDR3 DNA is TGCAGCGGGGGGAGCTCCTACGAGCAGTACTTC.

This chain joins TRBV7-3 and TRBJ2-3; 9 bases align to TRBD2. Germline CDR1 and CDR2: SGHTA and FQGTGA. The CDR3 spans 17 residues. The junction had 10 bases not matched to a gene; V was cut back by 5 bases and J by 1 base. The DNA for the CDR3 is TGTGCCAGCAGCCCCCCCGGTAGCGGGAGTGGCACAGATACGCAGTATTTT. Translating gives CASSPPGSGSGTDTQYF.

This chain joins TRBV29-1 and TRBJ2-1, with D perhaps TRBD1 (7 bases). In germline, CDR1 is SQVTM, CDR2 ANQGSEA. This CDR3 region has 14 residues. Trimming took off 3 bases at V and 3 bases at J, with 12 bases between the two ends. The CDR3, as DNA: TGCAGCGTTGACAGGGGGGACGTCTACAATGAGCAGTTCTTC. Translation gives CSVDRGDVYNEQFF.

The J gene is TRBJ1-1, the V gene TRBV5-1; D call uncertain. V was clipped by 4 bases and J by 6 bases, with 16 bases between them. The CDR3 sequence is 14 residues long. CDR1 SGHRS and CDR2 YFSETQ come from the germline V gene. CDR3 nucleotides: TGCGCCAGCAGCCCACAGTCTTCGGCCTCTGAAGCTTTCTTT. It specifies CASSPQSSASEAFF.

J is TRBJ2-7 and V is TRBV27; 8 positions agree with TRBD1. V shed 4 bases, J shed 5 bases, and the junction held 4 bases outside the gene matches. The CDR3 is made up of 13 amino acids. Germline values: CDR1 MNHEY, CDR2 SMNVEV (reference sequence). CDR3 bases: TGTGCCAGCAGTTCTGACAGGGGCCACGAGCAGTACTTC. It translates to CASSSDRGHEQYF.

This clone has only a few counts. The chain has TRBV29-1 and TRBJ1-2; D perhaps matches TRBD1 (6 bases). With 3 bases removed from V and 4 bases from J, the gap between germline ends came to 12 bases. The V gene's germline CDR1 is SQVTM and CDR2 ANQGSEA. This CDR3 contains 13 residues. The CDR3 spells CSVERGAGYGYTF. The CDR3 DNA sequence: TGCAGCGTTGAGCGGGGGGCGGGCTATGGCTACACCTTC.

The sample holds a few counts of this clone. The chain employs TRBV9 and TRBJ2-1; TRBD2 aligns across 7 bases. This CDR3 is built from 15 residues. V shed 3 bases, J shed 6 bases, and the junction held 9 bases outside the gene matches. Germline V gene data show CDR1 as SGDLS and CDR2 as YYNGEE. CDR3: CASSGTSAPGNEQFF. The CDR3 nucleotides read TGTGCCAGCAGCGGAACTAGCGCCCCCGGCAATGAGCAGTTCTTC.

The gene calls are TRBV12-5 and TRBJ2-1, with a possible D match to TRBD1 (6 bases). The CDR3 consists of 13 residues. Germline CDR1 is LGHNT and CDR2 is FRNRAP. Trimming removed 5 bases at V and 4 bases at J, with 9 bases between. The CDR3 protein is CASGITGYNEQFF. CDR3 DNA sequence: TGTGCTAGTGGTATAACAGGGTACAATGAGCAGTTCTTC. Full variable domain (rest looked up from reference TRBV12-5 and TRBJ2-1): DARVTQTPRHKVTEMGQEVTMRCQPILGHNTVFWYRQTMMQGLELLAYFRNRAPLDDSGMPKDRFSAEMPDATLATLKIQPSEPRDSAVYFCASGITGYNEQFFGPGTRLTVL.

The chain joins TRBV5-6 to TRBJ2-6, with D hard to call. Germline V lookup: CDR1 SGHDT, CDR2 YYEEEE. The CDR3 loop spans 16 amino acids. The V and J ends lost 2 bases and 0 bases respectively, with 9 bases between them. CDR3 region: CASSFKSLSGANVLTF. CDR3 DNA: TGTGCCAGCAGCTTTAAGTCTCTCTCTGGGGCCAACGTCCTGACTTTC.